The next 13 T cell receptor beta chains were all read from a single sample in a study of control samples from healthy donors and cancer patients. Some clones are missing from TCRdb's copy, which holds only in-frame ones; the method was immunoSEQ multiplex PCR. The table lists 100,000 to 120,000 clones, almost 85% of them singletons. The sequenced sample was blood. These TCRs come from a man in his late teens or twenties in good health.

This clone has just one count. CDR3 region: CATSDSGDRLYEQYF. In nucleotides, the CDR3 is TGTGCCACCAGTGATTCCGGGGACAGGTTATACGAGCAGTACTTC. The J gene is TRBJ2-7, the V gene TRBV24-1; TRBD1 matches at 8 bases. This CDR3 comprises 15 residues. J gave up 4 bases and V 2 bases, and 6 bases lay outside the gene matches. CDR1 and CDR2 (germline): KGHDR, SFDVKD.

The rearrangement joins TRBV30 to TRBJ2-3, with D perhaps matching TRBD1 or TRBD2 (6 bases each). Germline V lookup: CDR1 GTSNPN, CDR2 SVGIG (reference sequence). Trimming shortened V by 2 bases and J by 5 bases, and 11 bases separated the two germline ends. This CDR3 has 13 amino acids. Here the CDR3 reads CAWSPGALDTQYF. In DNA, the CDR3 is TGTGCCTGGAGTCCGGGGGCTCTAGATACGCAGTATTTT.

The genes are TRBV7-2 and TRBJ2-1; D may correspond to TRBD1 or TRBD2 (5 bases each). Germline V gene sequence: CDR1 SGHTA, CDR2 FQGNSA. The CDR3 has 14 residues. Trimming shortened V by 3 bases and J by 16 bases, and 22 bases separated the two germline ends. The CDR3 DNA sequence: TGTGCCAGCAGCTTGGGTGGGGACGGAGAGAAGCTTTTCTTC. Protein product: CASSLGGDGEKLFF.

This clone was observed a few times. The chain joins TRBV18 to TRBJ2-4; D may be TRBD2 (5 bases). The CDR3 covers 18 residues. V was clipped by 3 bases and J by 2 bases, with 20 bases between them. Germline CDR1 is KGHSH and CDR2 is LQKENI. The CDR3 protein is CASSPYEVGEPTKNIQYF. CDR3 nucleotides: TGTGCCAGCTCACCTTACGAGGTCGGGGAGCCCACCAAAAACATTCAGTACTTC.

The chain joins TRBV6-5 to TRBJ2-6; D remains unclear. CDR3 length equals 14 residues. Germline V gene data show CDR1 as MNHEY and CDR2 as SVGAGI. Trimming took 7 bases from V and 0 from J, leaving 7 bases between them. The CDR3 sequence: CASTKGSGANVLTF. In DNA form, the CDR3 reads TGTGCCAGCACGAAGGGCTCTGGGGCCAACGTCCTGACTTTC.

The chain links TRBV9 to TRBJ2-3; the match to TRBD2 covers 10 bases. The CDR3 loop spans 16 amino acids. Germline V lookup: CDR1 SGDLS, CDR2 YYNGEE. V gave up 2 bases and J gave up 4 bases; unmatched junction bases: 7. The CDR3 region is CASSVRTSGAPDTQYF. CDR3 DNA sequence: TGTGCCAGCAGCGTCCGAACTAGCGGGGCCCCAGATACGCAGTATTTT. The complete variable domain, with remaining parts taken from reference TRBV9 and TRBJ2-3, reads DSGVTQTPKHLITATGQRVTLRCSPRSGDLSVYWYQQSLDQGLQFLIQYYNGEERAKGNILERFSAQQFPDLHSELNLSSLELGDSALYFCASSVRTSGAPDTQYFGPGTRLTVL.

The CDR3 nucleotides read TGTGCCAGCAAGAAACAGGGGACGAGGGTGCGGGACGAGCAGTACTTC. Amino acids: CASKKQGTRVRDEQYF. This sequence joins TRBV27 and TRBJ2-7, with 7 bases that match TRBD1. The CDR3 has 16 residues. Trimming took 7 bases from V and 5 from J; bases not matched to a gene: 17. The germline V gene has CDR1 MNHEY and CDR2 SMNVEV (reference sequence).

V is TRBV3-1 (or the pseudogene TRBV3-2) and J is TRBJ1-2; D is undetermined. V lost 1 base and J lost 8, with 11 bases in between. The V gene's germline CDR1 is LGHDT and CDR2 YNNKEL (reference sequence). CDR3 length equals 13 residues. CDR3 in DNA: TGTGCCAGCAGCCAAGGAGGAGGGTACGGCTACACCTTC. Translation gives CASSQGGGYGYTF.

This clone has just a few counts. V is TRBV24-1 and J is TRBJ2-3, with TRBD2 matching over 8 bases. The CDR3 sequence is 16 residues long. The J segment lost 6 bases and the V segment lost 0 bases, leaving 7 bases of the junction unmatched. CDR1 is KGHDR, CDR2 SFDVKD, per germline. The CDR3, as DNA: TGTGCCACCAGTGATTTGAATAGCGGGGCTCGGGATACGCAGTATTTT. Translating gives CATSDLNSGARDTQYF.

The CDR3 region has the DNA TGTGCCAGCAGCTTGGAAGCAGGCATCTATGGCTACACCTTC. This translates into CASSLEAGIYGYTF. This chain uses TRBV11-2 with TRBJ1-2; D gene unclear. Germline V lookup: CDR1 SGHAT, CDR2 FQNNGV. This CDR3 is 14 amino acids long. V was clipped by 3 bases and J by 4 bases, with 12 bases between them.

The V and J genes are TRBV9 and TRBJ2-3; no definite D call. CDR3 length: 14 amino acids. Deletions cut 0 bases from V and 0 bases from J, with 5 bases between. Germline-derived CDR1 and CDR2 are SGDLS and YYNGEE. This CDR3 is CASSVVPSTDTQYF. The CDR3 DNA is TGTGCCAGCAGCGTAGTTCCTAGCACAGATACGCAGTATTTT.

The chain has TRBV6-6 and TRBJ2-2; perhaps TRBD2 as D (5 bases). CDR1 is MNHNY and CDR2 is SVGAGI in the germline V gene (reference sequence). Trimming took off 5 bases at V and 0 bases at J, with 16 bases between the two ends. The CDR3 consists of 17 residues. The CDR3 is CASSPRVLASNTGELFF. The CDR3 DNA follows: TGTGCCAGCAGTCCCCGCGTTCTAGCTTCGAACACCGGGGAGCTGTTTTTT.

The chain joins TRBV27 to TRBJ2-4; 7 bases align to TRBD1. The germline V gene has CDR1 MNHEY and CDR2 SMNVEV (reference sequence). The CDR3 has 15 residues. V gave up 8 bases and J gave up 3 bases; unmatched junction bases: 10. This CDR3 is CASYETGRGKNIQYF. Written as DNA, the CDR3 is TGTGCCAGCTACGAGACAGGGCGAGGCAAAAACATTCAGTACTTC.